This T cell receptor (beta chain) was found in a study of T cell responses to AZD1222 COVID-19 vaccine. Findings and caveats of the study: Within unmutated variant regions lay the reported targets of nearly half of spike-specific TCRs. The span of vaccine-associated CD4 TCRs extended across spike, with dominance at 160-218 and 743-854. Repertoire sampling occurred only after the peak T cell response. Spike-specific TCRs gained breadth and depth after people received two AZD1222 doses.

The germline gives CDR1 SEHNR, CDR2 FQNEAQ (reference sequence). Trimming removed 5 bases at V and 1 base at J, with 11 bases between. The length of the CDR3 is 14 residues. Notes on this clone: Its cognate antigen is unknown.

TCRdb's copy holds only in-frame clones and misses some; the assay was immunoSEQ multiplex PCR. The data contain roughly 140,000 clones, 88% of them seen just once; the ten biggest clones take up more than 13%. The material sequenced was peripheral blood, taken on day 0 of AZD1222 vaccination. This receptor was identified in an adult in good health. The rearrangement uses TRBV7-9 and TRBJ1-1; D unclear. This CDR3 is CASSPLRTNTEAFF. In DNA, the CDR3 is TGTGCCAGCAGCCCCCTGCGGACGAACACTGAAGCTTTCTTT.